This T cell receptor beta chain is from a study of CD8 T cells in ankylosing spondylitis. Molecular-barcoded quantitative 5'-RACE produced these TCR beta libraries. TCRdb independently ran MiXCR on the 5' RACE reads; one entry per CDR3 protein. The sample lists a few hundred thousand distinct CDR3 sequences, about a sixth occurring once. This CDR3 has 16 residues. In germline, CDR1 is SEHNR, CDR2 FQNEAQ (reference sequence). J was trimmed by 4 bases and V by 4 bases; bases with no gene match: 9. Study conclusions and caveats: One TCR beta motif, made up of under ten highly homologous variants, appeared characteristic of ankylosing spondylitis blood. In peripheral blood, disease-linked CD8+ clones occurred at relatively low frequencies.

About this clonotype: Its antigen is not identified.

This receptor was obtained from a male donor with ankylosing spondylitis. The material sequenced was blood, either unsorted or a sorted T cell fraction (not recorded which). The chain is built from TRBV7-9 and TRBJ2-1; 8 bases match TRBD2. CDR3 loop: CASSSQLAGCYNEQFF. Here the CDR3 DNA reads TGTGCCAGCAGCTCCCAGTTAGCGGGGTGTTACAATGAGCAGTTCTTC.